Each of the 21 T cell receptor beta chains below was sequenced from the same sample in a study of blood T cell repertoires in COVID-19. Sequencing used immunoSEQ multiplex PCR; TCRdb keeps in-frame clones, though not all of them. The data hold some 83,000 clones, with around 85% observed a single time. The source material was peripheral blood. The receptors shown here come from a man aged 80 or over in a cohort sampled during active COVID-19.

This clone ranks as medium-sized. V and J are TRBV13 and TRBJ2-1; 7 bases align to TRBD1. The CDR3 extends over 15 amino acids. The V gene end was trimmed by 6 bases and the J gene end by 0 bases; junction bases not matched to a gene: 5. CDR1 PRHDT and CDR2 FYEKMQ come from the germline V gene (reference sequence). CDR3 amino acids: CASSLRQGSYNEQFF. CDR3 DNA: TGTGCCAGCAGTTTAAGACAGGGCTCCTACAATGAGCAGTTCTTC. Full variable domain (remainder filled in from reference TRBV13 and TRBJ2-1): AAGVIQSPRHLIKEKRETATLKCYPIPRHDTVYWYQQGPGQDPQFLISFYEKMQSDKGSIPDRFSAQQFSDYHSELNMSSLELGDSALYFCASSLRQGSYNEQFFGPGTRLTVL.

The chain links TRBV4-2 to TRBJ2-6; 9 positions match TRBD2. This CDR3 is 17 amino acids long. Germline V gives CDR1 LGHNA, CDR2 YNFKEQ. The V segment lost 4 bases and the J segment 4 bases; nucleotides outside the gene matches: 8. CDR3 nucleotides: TGTGCCAGCAGCCGCGGGGGGGCGGCTACCGGGGCCAACGTCCTGACTTTC. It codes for CASSRGGAATGANVLTF.

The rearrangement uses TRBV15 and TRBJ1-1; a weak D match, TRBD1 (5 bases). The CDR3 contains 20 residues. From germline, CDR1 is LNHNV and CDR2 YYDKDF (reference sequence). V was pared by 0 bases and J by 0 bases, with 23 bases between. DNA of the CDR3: TGTGCCACCAGCAGAGATTTTGGCTTTCCAGGGCAGACCATGAACACTGAAGCTTTCTTT. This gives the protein CATSRDFGFPGQTMNTEAFF.

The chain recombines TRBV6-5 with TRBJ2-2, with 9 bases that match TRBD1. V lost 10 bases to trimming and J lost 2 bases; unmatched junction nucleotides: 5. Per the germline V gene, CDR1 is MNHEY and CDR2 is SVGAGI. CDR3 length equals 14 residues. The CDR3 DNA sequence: TGTGCCACCACGGACAGGGGAAACACCGGGGAGCTGTTTTTT. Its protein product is CATTDRGNTGELFF.

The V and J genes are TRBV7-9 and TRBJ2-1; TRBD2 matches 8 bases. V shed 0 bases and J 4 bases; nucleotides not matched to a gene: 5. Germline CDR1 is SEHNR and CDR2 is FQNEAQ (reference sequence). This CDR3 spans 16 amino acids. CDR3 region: CASSLAGGGPYNEQFF. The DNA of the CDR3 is TGTGCCAGCAGCTTAGCGGGCGGGGGGCCTTACAATGAGCAGTTCTTC.

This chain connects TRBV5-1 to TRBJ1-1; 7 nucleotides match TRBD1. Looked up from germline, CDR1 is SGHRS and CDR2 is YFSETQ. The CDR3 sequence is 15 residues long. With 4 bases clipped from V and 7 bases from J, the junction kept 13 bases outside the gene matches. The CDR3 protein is CASSPEVGGKDEAFF. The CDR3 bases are TGCGCCAGCAGCCCCGAGGTAGGGGGCAAAGATGAAGCTTTCTTT.

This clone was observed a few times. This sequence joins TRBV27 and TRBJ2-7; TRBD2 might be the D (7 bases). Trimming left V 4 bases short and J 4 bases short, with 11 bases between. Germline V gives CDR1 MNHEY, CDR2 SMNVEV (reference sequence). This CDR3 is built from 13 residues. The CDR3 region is CASSSAGAYEQYV. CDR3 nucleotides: TGTGCCAGCAGTTCCGCGGGGGCTTACGAGCAGTACGTC.

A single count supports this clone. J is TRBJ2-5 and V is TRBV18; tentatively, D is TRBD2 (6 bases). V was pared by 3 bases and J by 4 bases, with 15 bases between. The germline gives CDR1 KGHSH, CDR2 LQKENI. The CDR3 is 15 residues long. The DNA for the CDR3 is TGTGCCAGCTCACCGCTCACGAGGACTACAGAGACCCAGTACTTC. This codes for CASSPLTRTTETQYF.

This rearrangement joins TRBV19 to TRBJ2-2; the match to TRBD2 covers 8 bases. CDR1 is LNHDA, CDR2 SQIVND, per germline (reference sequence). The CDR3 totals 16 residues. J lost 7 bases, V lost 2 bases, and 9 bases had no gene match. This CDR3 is CASSINAGGYGGELFF. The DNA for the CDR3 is TGTGCCAGTAGTATAAATGCGGGAGGTTACGGCGGGGAGCTGTTTTTT.

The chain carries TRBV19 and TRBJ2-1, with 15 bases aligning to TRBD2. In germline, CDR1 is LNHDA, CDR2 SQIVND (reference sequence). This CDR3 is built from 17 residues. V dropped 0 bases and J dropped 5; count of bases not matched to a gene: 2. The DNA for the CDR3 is TGTGCCAGTAGTATAGATGGACTAGCGGGGGGGAACAATGAGCAGTTCTTC. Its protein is CASSIDGLAGGNNEQFF.

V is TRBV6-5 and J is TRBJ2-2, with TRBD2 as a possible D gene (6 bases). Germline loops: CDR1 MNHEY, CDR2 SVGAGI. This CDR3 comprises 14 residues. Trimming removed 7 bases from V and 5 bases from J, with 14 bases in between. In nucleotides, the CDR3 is TGTGCCAGCACGCGGGGTTCTGTTACCGGGGAGCTGTTTTTT. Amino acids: CASTRGSVTGELFF.

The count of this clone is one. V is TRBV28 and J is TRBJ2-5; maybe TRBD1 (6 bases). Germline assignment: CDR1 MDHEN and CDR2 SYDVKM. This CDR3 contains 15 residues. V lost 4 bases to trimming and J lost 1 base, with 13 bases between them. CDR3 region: CASSSLRGRQETQYF. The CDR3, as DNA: TGTGCCAGCAGTTCCCTCAGGGGTCGCCAAGAGACCCAGTACTTC. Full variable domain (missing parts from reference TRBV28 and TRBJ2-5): DVKVTQSSRYLVKRTGEKVFLECVQDMDHENMFWYRQDPGLGLRLIYFSYDVKMKEKGDIPEGYSVSREKKERFSLILESASTNQTSMYLCASSSLRGRQETQYFGPGTRLLVL.

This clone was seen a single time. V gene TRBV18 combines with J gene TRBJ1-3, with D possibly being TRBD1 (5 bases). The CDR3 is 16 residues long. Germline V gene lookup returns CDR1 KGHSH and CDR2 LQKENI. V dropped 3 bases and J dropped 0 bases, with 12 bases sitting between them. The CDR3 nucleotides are TGTGCCAGCTCACCTTCGACAGACCCCTCTGGAAACACCATATATTTT. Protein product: CASSPSTDPSGNTIYF. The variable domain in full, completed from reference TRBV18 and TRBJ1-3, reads NAGVMQNPRHLVRRRGQEARLRCSPMKGHSHVYWYRQLPEEGLKFMVYLQKENIIDESGMPKERFSAEFPKEGPSILRIQQVVRGDSAAYFCASSPSTDPSGNTIYFGEGSWLTVV.

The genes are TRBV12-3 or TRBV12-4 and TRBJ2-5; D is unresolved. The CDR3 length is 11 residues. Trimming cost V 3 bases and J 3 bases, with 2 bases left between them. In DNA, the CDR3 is TGTGCCAGCAGTTTCGAAGAGACCCAGTACTTC. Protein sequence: CASSFEETQYF.

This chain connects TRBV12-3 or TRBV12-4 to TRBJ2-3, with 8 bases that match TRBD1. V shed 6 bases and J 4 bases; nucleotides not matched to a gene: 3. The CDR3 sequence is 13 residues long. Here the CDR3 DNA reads TGTGCCAGCAGGCGGACAGGGCCAGATACGCAGTATTTT. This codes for CASRRTGPDTQYF.

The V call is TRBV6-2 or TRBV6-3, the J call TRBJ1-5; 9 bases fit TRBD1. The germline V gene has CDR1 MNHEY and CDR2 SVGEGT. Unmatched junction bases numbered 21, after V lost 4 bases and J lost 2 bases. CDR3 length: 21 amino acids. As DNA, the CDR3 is TGTGCCAGCAGTTCCTTCAAGACGACAGGGGGAGATTTGTTGGGCAATCAGCCCCAGCATTTT. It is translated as CASSSFKTTGGDLLGNQPQHF.

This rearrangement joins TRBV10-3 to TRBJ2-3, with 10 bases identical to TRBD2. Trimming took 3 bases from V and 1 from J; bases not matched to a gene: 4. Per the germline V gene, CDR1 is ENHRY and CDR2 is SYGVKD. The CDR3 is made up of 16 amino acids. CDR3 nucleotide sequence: TGTGCCATCAGTGAAACTAGCGGGGTTGGCACAGATACGCAGTATTTT. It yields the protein CAISETSGVGTDTQYF.

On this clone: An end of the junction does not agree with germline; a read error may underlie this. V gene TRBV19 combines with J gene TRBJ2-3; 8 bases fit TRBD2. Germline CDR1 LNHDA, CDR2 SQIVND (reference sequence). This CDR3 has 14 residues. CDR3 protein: CASTIAGLTNTQYF. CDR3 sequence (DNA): TGTGCCAGTACAATAGCGGGACTCACAAATACGCAGTATTTT.

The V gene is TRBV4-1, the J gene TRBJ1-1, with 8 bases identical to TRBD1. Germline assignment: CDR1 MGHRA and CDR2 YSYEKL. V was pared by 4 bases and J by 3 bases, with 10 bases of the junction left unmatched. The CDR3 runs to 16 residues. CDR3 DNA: TGCGCCAGCAGCCCCCAGGGGGCGCTTGGGGACACTGAAGCTTTCTTT. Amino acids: CASSPQGALGDTEAFF.

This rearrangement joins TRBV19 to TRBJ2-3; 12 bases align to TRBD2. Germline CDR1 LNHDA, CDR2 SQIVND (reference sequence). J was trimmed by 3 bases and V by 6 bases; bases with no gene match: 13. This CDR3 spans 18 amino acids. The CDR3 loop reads CASSVPPSGGARTDTQYF. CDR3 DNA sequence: TGTGCCAGTAGCGTGCCCCCTAGCGGGGGGGCGCGTACAGATACGCAGTATTTT.

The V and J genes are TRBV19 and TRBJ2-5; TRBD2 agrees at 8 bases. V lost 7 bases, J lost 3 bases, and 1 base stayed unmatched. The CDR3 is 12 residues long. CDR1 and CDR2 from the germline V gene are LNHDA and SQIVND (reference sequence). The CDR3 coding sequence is TGTGCCAGTAAAGCGGGGGAAGAGACCCAGTACTTC. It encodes CASKAGEETQYF.